The rows below give T cell receptor beta chains drawn from one sample of a study of blood T cell repertoires in COVID-19. Method: immunoSEQ multiplex PCR; TCRdb's copy keeps in-frame clones and lacks some. The table lists some 350,000 clones, 83% of them singletons, with just under 3% in the top ten. The sequenced sample consisted of peripheral blood. Receptor source: a man aged 30-40 years with active or convalescent COVID-19. The CDR3 runs from the conserved cysteine through the conserved F or W. The D gene is left open where the match is weak. Size values are once, few and many counts, or a class for expanded clones, and some rows have none.

size	V	J	D	length	CDR3	DNA
.	TRBV7-3	TRBJ2-7	TRBD2	15	CASSLRGGSEYEQYF	TGTGCCAGCAGCTTAAGAGGCGGGAGTGAATACGAGCAGTACTTC
.	TRBV2	TRBJ1-6	TRBD1	14	CASSTDREVSPLHF	TGTGCCAGCAGTACGGACAGGGAGGTTTCACCCCTCCACTTT
.	TRBV18	TRBJ2-1	TRBD1	16	CASSRSGTGQYNEQFF	TGTGCCAGCTCTCGTTCCGGGACAGGGCAATACAATGAGCAGTTCTTC
.	TRBV7-2	TRBJ2-7	.	13	CASSLTGTYEQYF	TGTGCCAGCAGCTTAACCGGGACCTACGAGCAGTACTTC
few	TRBV18	TRBJ2-5	TRBD2	19	CASSPPRLAGAPYQETQYF	TGTGCCAGCTCACCACCGAGATTAGCGGGGGCCCCGTACCAAGAGACCCAGTACTTC
.	TRBV7-6	TRBJ1-1	.	16	CASIKGGVRRDTEAFF	TGTGCCAGCATCAAAGGGGGGGTACGAAGGGACACTGAAGCTTTCTTT
.	TRBV13	TRBJ1-1	.	16	CASSLGGQAMNTEAFF	TGTGCCAGCAGCTTAGGAGGCCAGGCCATGAACACTGAAGCTTTCTTT
.	TRBV24-1	TRBJ2-1	.	9	CATPDEQFF	TGTGCCACCCCCGATGAGCAGTTCTTC
.	TRBV6-5	TRBJ1-5	.	13	CASRDSLNQPQHF	TGTGCCAGCAGGGACAGTCTTAATCAGCCCCAGCATTTT
.	TRBV9	TRBJ1-6	.	17	CASSVGSEQGVNSPLHF	TGTGCCAGCAGCGTAGGTTCAGAACAGGGCGTTAATTCACCCCTCCACTTT
.	TRBV19	TRBJ2-6	TRBD1	17	CASSPGTGRSGANVLTF	TGTGCCAGTAGTCCTGGGACAGGCCGATCTGGGGCCAACGTCCTGACTTTC
.	TRBV7-9	TRBJ1-1	.	15	CASSLAVGANTEAFF	TGTGCCAGCAGCTTAGCGGTGGGGGCGAACACTGAAGCTTTCTTT
few	TRBV7-3	TRBJ2-2	.	13	CASSLSPPGELFF	TGTGCCAGCAGCCTTTCCCCCCCCGGGGAGCTGTTTTTT
.	TRBV27	TRBJ2-7	.	14	CASFMRDSSYEQYF	TGTGCCAGCTTTATGCGGGACAGCTCTTACGAGCAGTACTTC
once	TRBV2	TRBJ1-3	.	15	CASRPGLNSGNTIYF	TGTGCCAGCAGACCGGGACTTAACTCTGGAAACACCATATATTTT
.	TRBV11-3	TRBJ2-7	.	14	CASSREAVSYEQYF	TGTGCCAGCAGCCGTGAGGCAGTCTCCTACGAGCAGTACTTC
.	TRBV7-9	TRBJ2-1	TRBD2	17	CASSLAPAGNSYNEQFF	TGTGCCAGCAGCTTAGCCCCAGCGGGAAACTCCTACAATGAGCAGTTCTTC
.	TRBV4-3	TRBJ1-5	TRBD1	15	CASSQDLTGDQPQHF	TGCGCCAGCAGCCAAGACCTAACAGGGGATCAGCCCCAGCATTTT
.	TRBV18	TRBJ2-7	.	16	CASSSPHSRLPYEQYF	TGTGCCAGCTCATCACCACATAGCCGACTCCCCTACGAGCAGTACTTC
once	TRBV11-3	TRBJ1-2	.	13	CASSVDTNYGYTF	TGTGCCAGCAGCGTAGACACAAACTATGGCTACACCTTC
.	TRBV2	TRBJ2-5	TRBD1	15	CASSGRTGVGETQYF	TGTGCCAGCAGTGGCCGTACAGGGGTCGGGGAGACCCAGTACTTC
.	TRBV7-2	TRBJ1-1	.	14	CASSLASRNTEAFF	TGTGCCAGCAGCTTAGCTAGCAGAAACACTGAAGCTTTCTTT
.	TRBV6-5	TRBJ2-7	TRBD2	14	CASTGGKWEGEQYF	TGTGCCAGCACGGGCGGTAAATGGGAGGGCGAGCAGTACTTC
.	TRBV30	TRBJ2-3	TRBD2	16	CARTSGGAGGADTQYF	TGTGCCCGAACCAGCGGGGGCGCCGGGGGCGCAGATACGCAGTATTTT
.	TRBV11-3	TRBJ2-7	.	13	CASSFLPSYEQYF	TGTGCCAGCAGCTTCCTCCCCTCCTACGAGCAGTACTTC
.	TRBV29-1	TRBJ2-5	.	15	CSAPGEAIGTETQYF	TGCAGCGCGCCGGGGGAAGCGATCGGGACTGAGACCCAGTACTTC
.	TRBV11-2	TRBJ1-6	TRBD1	17	CASSSVRYPGQNSPLHF	TGTGCCAGCAGCTCGGTCCGATATCCGGGACAGAATTCACCCCTCCACTTT
.	TRBV7-3	TRBJ2-2	.	14	CASSPYLAGGELFF	TGTGCCAGCAGCCCTTATCTCGCCGGCGGGGAGCTGTTTTTT
.	TRBV5-1	TRBJ1-6	.	15	CASSPSAGLNSPLHF	TGCGCCAGCAGCCCCAGTGCCGGGTTAAATTCACCCCTCCACTTT
.	TRBV18	TRBJ1-5	.	15	CASSPSPTEGQPQHF	TGTGCCAGCTCACCAAGTCCGACAGAAGGCCAGCCCCAGCATTTT
once	TRBV9	TRBJ2-3	TRBD2	16	CASSVGAGGLTDTQYF	TGTGCCAGCAGCGTAGGAGCGGGAGGGTTAACAGATACGCAGTATTTT
once	TRBV10-1	TRBJ2-7	TRBD1	17	CASSESLFGTGWYEQYF	TGCGCCAGCAGTGAGTCGTTGTTTGGGACAGGGTGGTACGAGCAGTACTTC
few	TRBV6-5	TRBJ2-1	TRBD1	14	CASSSTGGFVRMFF	TGTGCCAGCAGCAGTACAGGGGGTTTCGTTCGAATGTTCTTC
.	TRBV10-3	TRBJ1-2	.	14	CAISGRVTAAGYTF	TGTGCCATCAGTGGCCGAGTGACTGCCGCCGGCTACACCTTC
.	TRBV11-3	TRBJ1-2	.	16	CASSQGGGVRDYGYTF	TGTGCCAGCAGCCAAGGCGGCGGAGTCAGGGACTATGGCTACACCTTC
.	TRBV4-3	TRBJ1-4	.	14	CARSRPGTNEKLFF	TGCGCCCGCAGCCGGCCAGGGACTAATGAAAAACTGTTTTTT
few	TRBV5-6	TRBJ1-2	TRBD1	14	CASHLLTGLNGYTF	TGTGCCAGCCACCTCCTGACAGGGCTGAATGGCTACACCTTC
.	TRBV28	TRBJ2-7	.	13	CASSFGALYEQYF	TGTGCCAGCAGTTTTGGGGCACTTTACGAGCAGTACTTC
.	TRBV29-1	TRBJ2-3	TRBD2	13	CSGNAGVGDTQYF	TGCAGCGGAAATGCGGGGGTGGGTGATACGCAGTATTTT
.	TRBV19	TRBJ2-1	TRBD2	12	CASRDYYNEQFF	TGTGCCAGCCGGGACTACTACAATGAGCAGTTCTTC
once	TRBV9	TRBJ1-1	TRBD1	15	CASSLGTGKNTEAFF	TGTGCCAGCAGCCTTGGGACAGGGAAGAACACTGAAGCTTTCTTT
.	TRBV29-1	TRBJ2-3	TRBD2	14	CSVGLAAATDTQYF	TGCAGCGTCGGGCTAGCGGCCGCCACAGATACGCAGTATTTT
few	TRBV12-3/TRBV12-4	TRBJ1-2	.	12	CASSSQNYGYTF	TGTGCCAGCAGTTCACAGAACTATGGCTACACCTTC
few	TRBV3-1/TRBV3-2	TRBJ2-1	TRBD2	15	CASSHEGLAGNEQFF	TGTGCCAGCAGCCACGAGGGACTAGCGGGTAATGAGCAGTTCTTC
.	TRBV4-3	TRBJ2-2	.	15	CASSPGQSNTGELFF	TGCGCCAGCAGCCCGGGACAATCTAACACCGGGGAGCTGTTTTTT
.	TRBV7-6	TRBJ1-1	TRBD1	15	CASSSEQGGNTEAFF	TGTGCCAGCAGCTCAGAGCAGGGGGGGAACACTGAAGCTTTCTTT
.	TRBV5-1	TRBJ2-1	TRBD1	13	CASSLGQGNEQFF	TGCGCCAGCAGCTTGGGACAGGGCAATGAGCAGTTCTTC
.	TRBV9	TRBJ2-2	TRBD2	16	CASSVGTSGGTGELFF	TGTGCCAGCAGCGTAGGGACTAGCGGGGGCACCGGGGAGCTGTTTTTT
.	TRBV6-2/TRBV6-3	TRBJ1-5	TRBD1	17	CASSVQGFGYSNQPQHF	TGTGCCAGCAGTGTACAGGGGTTCGGGTATAGCAATCAGCCCCAGCATTTT
.	TRBV21-1	TRBJ1-2	.	13	CASSNYRGQGYTF	TGTGCCAGCAGCAATTACAGGGGGCAAGGCTACACCTTC
.	TRBV15	TRBJ2-7	.	14	CATSIVHRPYEQYF	TGTGCCACCAGCATCGTTCACAGGCCCTACGAGCAGTACTTC
.	TRBV9	TRBJ2-7	.	14	CASSPQGIPYEQYF	TGTGCCAGCAGCCCCCAGGGGATTCCCTACGAGCAGTACTTC
.	TRBV7-9	TRBJ2-3	.	12	CASSLVGDTQYF	TGTGCCAGCAGCTTAGTCGGAGATACGCAGTATTTT
.	TRBV4-3	TRBJ2-3	.	11	CASSSGNTQYF	TGCGCCAGCAGCTCAGGGAATACGCAGTATTTT
.	TRBV10-3	TRBJ1-3	.	16	CAISTPIESSGNTIYF	TGTGCCATCAGTACCCCGATTGAGAGTTCTGGAAACACCATATATTTT
.	TRBV4-3	TRBJ2-1	.	13	CASSQEAQNEQFF	TGCGCCAGCAGCCAAGAGGCACAGAATGAGCAGTTCTTC
.	TRBV7-9	TRBJ2-4	.	15	CASSPGRIIGNIQYF	TGTGCCAGCAGCCCCGGTCGAATAATCGGGAACATTCAGTACTTC
.	TRBV3-1/TRBV3-2	TRBJ2-7	TRBD2	15	CASSQELAGYYEQYF	TGTGCCAGCAGCCAAGAATTAGCGGGTTACTACGAGCAGTACTTC
.	TRBV30	TRBJ2-1	TRBD2	14	CAWQGTSDLNEQFF	TGTGCCTGGCAAGGGACTAGCGACCTGAATGAGCAGTTCTTC